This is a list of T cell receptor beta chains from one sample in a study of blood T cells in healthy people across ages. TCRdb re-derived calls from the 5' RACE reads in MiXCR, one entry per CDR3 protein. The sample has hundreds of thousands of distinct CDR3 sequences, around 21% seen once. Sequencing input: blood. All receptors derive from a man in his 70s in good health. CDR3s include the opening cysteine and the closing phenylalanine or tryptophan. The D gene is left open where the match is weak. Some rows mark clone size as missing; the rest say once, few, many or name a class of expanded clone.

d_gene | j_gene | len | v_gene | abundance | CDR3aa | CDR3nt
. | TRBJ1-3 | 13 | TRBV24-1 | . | CATSDRAGNTIYF | TGTGCCACCAGTGATCGGGCTGGAAACACCATATATTTT
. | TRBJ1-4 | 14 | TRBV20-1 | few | CSAGAGATNEKLFF | TGCAGTGCGGGGGCCGGGGCAACTAATGAAAAACTGTTTTTT
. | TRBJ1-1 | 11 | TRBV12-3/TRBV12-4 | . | CACSLEGWAFF | TGTGCCTGCAGTTTAGAGGGGTGGGCTTTCTTT
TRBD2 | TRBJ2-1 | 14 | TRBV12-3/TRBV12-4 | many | CAITRESSYNEQFF | TGTGCCATCACGCGGGAGAGCTCCTACAATGAGCAGTTCTTC
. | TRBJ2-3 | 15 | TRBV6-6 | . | CASRPPGDPTDTQYF | TGTGCCAGCAGGCCCCCGGGAGATCCCACAGATACGCAGTATTTT
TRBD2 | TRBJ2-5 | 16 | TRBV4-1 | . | CASSRTSGAYQETQYF | TGCGCCAGCAGCCGAACTAGCGGGGCGTACCAAGAGACCCAGTACTTC
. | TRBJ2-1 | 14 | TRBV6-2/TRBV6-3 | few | CASSYWGSRDEQFF | TGTGCCAGCAGTTATTGGGGGAGTCGCGATGAGCAGTTCTTC
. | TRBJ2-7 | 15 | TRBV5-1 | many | CASSLVTRGSDEQYF | TGCGCCAGCAGCTTGGTAACCAGGGGATCGGACGAGCAGTACTTC
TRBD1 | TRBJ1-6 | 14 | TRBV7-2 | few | CASSSGQRNSPLHF | TGTGCCAGCAGTTCGGGACAGAGAAATTCACCCCTCCACTTT
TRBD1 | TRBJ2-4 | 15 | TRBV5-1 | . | CASSPTGTGGNIQYF | TGCGCCAGCAGCCCCACTGGGACAGGAGGAAACATTCAGTACTTC
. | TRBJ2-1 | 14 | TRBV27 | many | CASSPGTTYNEQFF | TGTGCCAGCAGCCCCGGGACAACCTACAATGAGCAGTTCTTC
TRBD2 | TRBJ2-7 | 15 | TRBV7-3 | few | CASSPAGGRSDEQYF | TGTGCCAGCAGCCCAGCGGGAGGGCGTAGTGACGAGCAGTACTTC
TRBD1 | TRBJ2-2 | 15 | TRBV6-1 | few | CASNPTGMNTGELFF | TGTGCCAGCAACCCGACAGGGATGAACACCGGGGAGCTGTTTTTT
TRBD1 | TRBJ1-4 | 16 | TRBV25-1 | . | CASSAGQGTTNEKLFF | TGTGCCAGCAGTGCAGGACAGGGAACAACTAATGAAAAACTGTTTTTT
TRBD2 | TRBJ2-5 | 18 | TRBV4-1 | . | CASSQWASGRALPETQYF | TGCGCCAGCAGCCAATGGGCTAGCGGGAGGGCCTTACCAGAGACCCAGTACTTC
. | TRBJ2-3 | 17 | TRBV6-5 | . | CASSYSTIGRTADTQYF | TGTGCCAGCAGTTACTCCACTATCGGGAGAACCGCAGATACGCAGTATTTT
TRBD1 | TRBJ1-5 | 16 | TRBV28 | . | CASRGPETGFNQPQHF | TGTGCCAGCAGGGGCCCTGAGACAGGGTTTAATCAGCCCCAGCATTTT
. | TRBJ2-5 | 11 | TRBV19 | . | CASSSGESEFF | TGTGCCAGTAGTTCAGGGGAATCGGAGTTCTTC
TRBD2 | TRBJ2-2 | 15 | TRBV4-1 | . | CASSQVAGPTGELFF | TGCGCCAGCAGCCAAGTAGCGGGACCCACCGGGGAGCTGTTTTTT
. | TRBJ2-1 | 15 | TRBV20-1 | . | CSARLTGRSYNEQFF | TGCAGTGCCCGACTTACGGGTCGCTCCTACAATGAGCAGTTCTTC
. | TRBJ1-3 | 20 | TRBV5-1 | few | CASSAVPRTAGPTSGNTIYF | TGCGCCAGCAGCGCGGTCCCCCGGACAGCGGGTCCTACCTCTGGAAACACCATATATTTT
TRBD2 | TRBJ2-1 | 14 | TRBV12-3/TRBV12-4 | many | CASRASGSINEQFF | TGTGCCAGCAGGGCTAGCGGGAGCATCAATGAGCAGTTCTTC
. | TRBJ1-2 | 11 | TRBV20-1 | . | CSASAVYGYTF | TGCAGTGCTAGTGCGGTATATGGCTACACCTTC